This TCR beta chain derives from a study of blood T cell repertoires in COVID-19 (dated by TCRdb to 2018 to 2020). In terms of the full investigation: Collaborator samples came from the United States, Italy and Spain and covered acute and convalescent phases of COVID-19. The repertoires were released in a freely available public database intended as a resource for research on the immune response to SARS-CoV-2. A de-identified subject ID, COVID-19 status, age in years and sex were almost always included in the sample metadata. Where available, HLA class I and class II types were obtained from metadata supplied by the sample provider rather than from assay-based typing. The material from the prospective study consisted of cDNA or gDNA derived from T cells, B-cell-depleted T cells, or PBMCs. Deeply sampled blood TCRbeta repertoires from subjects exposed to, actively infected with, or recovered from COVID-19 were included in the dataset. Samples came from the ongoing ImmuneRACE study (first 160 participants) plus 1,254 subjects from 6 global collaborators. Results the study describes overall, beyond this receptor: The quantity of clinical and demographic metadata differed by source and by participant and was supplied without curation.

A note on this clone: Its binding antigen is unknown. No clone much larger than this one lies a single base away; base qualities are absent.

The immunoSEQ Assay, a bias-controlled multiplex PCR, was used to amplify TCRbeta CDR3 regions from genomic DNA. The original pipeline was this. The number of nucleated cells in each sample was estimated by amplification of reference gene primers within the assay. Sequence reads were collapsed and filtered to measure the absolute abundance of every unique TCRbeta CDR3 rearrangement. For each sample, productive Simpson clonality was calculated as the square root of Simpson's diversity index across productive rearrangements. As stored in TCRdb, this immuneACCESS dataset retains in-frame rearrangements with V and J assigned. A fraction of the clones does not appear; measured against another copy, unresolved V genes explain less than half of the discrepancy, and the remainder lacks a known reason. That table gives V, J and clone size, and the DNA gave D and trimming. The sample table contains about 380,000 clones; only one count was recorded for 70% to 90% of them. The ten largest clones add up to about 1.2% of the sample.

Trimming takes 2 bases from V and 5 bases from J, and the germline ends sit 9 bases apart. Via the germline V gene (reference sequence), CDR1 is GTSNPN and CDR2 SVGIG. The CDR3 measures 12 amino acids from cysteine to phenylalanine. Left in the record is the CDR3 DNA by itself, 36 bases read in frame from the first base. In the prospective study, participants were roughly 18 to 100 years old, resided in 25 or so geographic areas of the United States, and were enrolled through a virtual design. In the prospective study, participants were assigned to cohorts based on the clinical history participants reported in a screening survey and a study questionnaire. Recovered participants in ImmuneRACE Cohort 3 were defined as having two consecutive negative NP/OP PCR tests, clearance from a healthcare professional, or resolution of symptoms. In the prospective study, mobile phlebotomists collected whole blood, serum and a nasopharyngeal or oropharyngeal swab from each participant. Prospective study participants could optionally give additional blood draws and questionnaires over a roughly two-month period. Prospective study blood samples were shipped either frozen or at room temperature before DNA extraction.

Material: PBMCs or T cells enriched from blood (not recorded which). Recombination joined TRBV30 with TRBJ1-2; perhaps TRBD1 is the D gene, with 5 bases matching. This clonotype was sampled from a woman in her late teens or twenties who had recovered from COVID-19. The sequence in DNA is TGTGCCTGGAGTCGGGCAGGGTATGGCTACACCTTC. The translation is CAWSRAGYGYTF.